The clone carrying this T cell receptor (beta chain) was recorded only once. This sample is drawn from a study of blood T cells in healthy people across ages. It was with a sample-barcoded 5' primer and a J-beta primer mix that a second PCR of about 7 to 12 cycles was run. TCRdb independently ran MiXCR on the 5' RACE reads; one entry per CDR3 protein. The repertoire holds roughly 680,000 distinct CDR3 sequences, with about 51% as singletons. Per the germline V gene, CDR1 is MNHEY and CDR2 is SVGAGI. There are 17 residues in the CDR3. V lost 3 bases, J lost 7 bases, and 14 bases stayed unmatched. The sequencing sample was made of blood. The chain has TRBV6-5 and TRBJ2-3; 9 bases are shared with TRBD1. The receptor was isolated from a woman of 80 years or more in good health. The CDR3 nucleotides read TGTGCCAGCAGTTATACGACCGGGACAGGGTCTGAAAATACGCAGTATTTT. It specifies CASSYTTGTGSENTQYF.